This TCR beta chain was captured by sequencing in a study of CD8 T cells in Susac syndrome. CD8+ and CD4+ T cells from blood underwent TCR beta sequencing. Definite or probable Susac syndrome was diagnosed using recently defined diagnostic criteria. The CDR3 contains 12 residues. Germline CDR1 reads MDHEN; CDR2 reads SYDVKM. Trimming left V 4 bases short and J 15 bases short, with 16 bases between. Study observations and caveats: Among people with Susac, CD8+ clonal expansion was greatest in TEMRA cells and active patients.

It was with random hexamers that roughly 0.5 to 1 ug RNA was reverse transcribed. An immunoSEQ multiplex PCR generated amplified TCR beta CDR3 products spanning 54 Vbeta and 13 Jbeta. TCRdb itself ran the immunoSEQ multiplex PCR reads through MiXCR, one entry per CDR3 protein. The table shows around 90,000 distinct CDR3 sequences, with roughly 96% occurring only once. With regard to this clonotype: Its cognate antigen is unknown.

The sample was CD8+ T cells from PBMCs. This sequence was found in a human donor with Susac syndrome. The chain uses TRBV28 and TRBJ2-1, with D possibly TRBD1 on 5 matching bases. CDR3 in amino acids: CASSSYTLGRFF. CDR3 DNA sequence: TGTGCCAGCAGTTCGTACACCCTGGGGCGGTTCTTC.